One and the same sample provided the 15 T cell receptor beta chains below, sequenced in a study of identical twins. TCRdb re-analysed the 5' RACE reads in MiXCR, keeping a single row per CDR3 protein. The sample has about 530,000 distinct CDR3 sequences; approximately 14% are singletons. The same data also went into a second study, on yellow fever vaccine responses in identical twins.

What was sequenced was CD4+ T cells sorted from blood. These receptor sequences come from a woman in her late teens or twenties in good health.

The sample holds a few counts of this clonotype. The chain joins TRBV12-5 to TRBJ1-5; 10 bases are shared with TRBD1. V gave up 1 base and J gave up 9 bases; unmatched junction bases: 6. Germline V lookup: CDR1 LGHNT, CDR2 FRNRAP. The length of the CDR3 is 15 residues. The CDR3: CASGLGGQGLLPQHF. The CDR3, as DNA: TGTGCTAGTGGTTTGGGGGGACAGGGGCTTCTGCCCCAGCATTTT.

The V call is TRBV29-1, the J call TRBJ2-3; 8 bases map to TRBD1. Per the germline V gene, CDR1 is SQVTM and CDR2 is ANQGSEA. V shed 4 bases and J 10 bases; nucleotides not matched to a gene: 13. The CDR3 contains 14 residues. The chain's CDR3 is CSVGGLQGASAQYF. CDR3 nucleotides: TGCAGCGTTGGAGGCCTCCAGGGGGCATCGGCGCAGTATTTT.

The chain joins TRBV12-3 or TRBV12-4 to TRBJ1-1; the D is unclear. Trimming left V 6 bases short and J 1 base short, with 12 bases between. The CDR3 has 14 residues. CDR3 in amino acids: CASRPGPGNTEAFF. The CDR3 DNA reads TGTGCCAGCAGGCCCGGGCCGGGGAACACTGAAGCTTTCTTT.

V gene TRBV5-1 combines with J gene TRBJ1-3; D is ambiguous. Trimming stripped 4 bases from V and 2 bases from J, with 19 bases between. CDR1 and CDR2 from the germline V gene are SGHRS and YFSETQ. The CDR3 runs to 17 residues. The CDR3, as DNA: TGCGCCAGCAGCCGCACAAAGACACCGGCGGCTGGAAACACCATATATTTT. Its translation is CASSRTKTPAAGNTIYF. The whole variable domain, filled in from reference TRBV5-1 and TRBJ1-3, reads KAGVTQTPRYLIKTRGQQVTLSCSPISGHRSVSWYQQTPGQGLQFLFEYFSETQRNKGNFPGRFSGRQFSNSRSEMNVSTLELGDSALYLCASSRTKTPAAGNTIYFGEGSWLTVV.

The chain recombines TRBV28 with TRBJ2-7, with D unresolved. The CDR3 totals 12 residues. Germline CDR1 MDHEN, CDR2 SYDVKM. The V end was cut by 3 bases, the J end by 6 bases, with 9 bases between. The DNA for the CDR3 is TGTGCCAGCAGTTTTTCTCTACGCGAGCAGTACTTC. Protein product: CASSFSLREQYF.

This clonotype has a count of ten or more. V and J are TRBV5-1 and TRBJ2-1; D uncertain. CDR3 size: 18 residues. The germline gives CDR1 SGHRS, CDR2 YFSETQ. Trimming pared 2 bases from V and 8 bases from J, leaving 26 bases between. The CDR3 nucleotides are TGCGCCAGCAGCTTATTAGGGTCCTTCGTGCTAATAGGCGATGAGCAGTTCTTC. Translating gives CASSLLGSFVLIGDEQFF.

Of note for this clonotype: As the CDR3 is not closed by the conserved phenylalanine or tryptophan, this likely results from a read error. It is unclear where the CDR3 begins or ends on the DNA, so no DNA is shown, and the CDR3 is as TCRdb lists it. The chain carries TRBV6-4 and TRBJ2-7. The germline gives CDR1 MRHNA, CDR2 SNTAGT. The CDR3 length is 9 residues, termini included. CDR3 in amino acids: CASSDPLLS.

This clonotype was seen a few times. The DNA of the CDR3 is TGTGCCAGCAGCGTATTGGGTAGTAGCAATGAGCAGTTCTTC. It codes for CASSVLGSSNEQFF. The chain has TRBV9 and TRBJ2-1; the D is unclear. CDR3 length: 14 residues. Germline CDR1 reads SGDLS; CDR2 reads YYNGEE. The V and J ends lost 1 base and 6 bases respectively, with 11 bases between them.

This rearrangement joins TRBV6-4 to TRBJ1-1; D remains unclear. Between the trimmed V and J ends, which lost 7 bases and 2 bases, there was a span of 11 bases. There are 13 residues in the CDR3. Germline CDR1 MRHNA, CDR2 SNTAGT. CDR3 sequence (DNA): TGTGCCAGCAAATTGAACCTAAACACTGAAGCTTTCTTT. It codes for CASKLNLNTEAFF.

V and J are TRBV20-1 and TRBJ2-7, with 10 bases lining up with TRBD2. With V trimmed by 2 bases and J by 4 bases, 8 bases remained unmatched. CDR1 and CDR2 (germline): DFQATT, SNEGSKA (reference sequence). The CDR3 is 15 residues long. The CDR3 sequence: CSARKSSGSLYEQYF. CDR3 DNA sequence: TGCAGTGCTAGAAAGTCTAGCGGGAGTTTGTACGAGCAGTACTTC.

This clonotype was seen more than once but under ten times. The rearrangement joins TRBV11-2 to TRBJ1-4; 9 bases match TRBD1. The CDR3 has 15 amino acids. J lost 7 bases, V lost 5 bases, and 8 bases had no gene match. Germline assignment: CDR1 SGHAT and CDR2 FQNNGV. This CDR3 is CASSRPGTGSEKLFF. The DNA for the CDR3 is TGTGCCAGCAGCCGCCCAGGGACAGGGAGTGAAAAACTGTTTTTT.

A few counts support this clonotype. The chain has TRBV10-2 and TRBJ2-5; TRBD2 aligns across 11 bases. Germline-derived CDR1 and CDR2 are WSHSY and SAAADI. Losses at the gene ends were 7 bases for V and 7 bases for J; bases not matched to a gene: 11. The CDR3 extends over 15 amino acids. The CDR3 loop is CASTVAGGALGTQYF. The CDR3 nucleotides read TGCGCCAGCACCGTAGCGGGGGGGGCGCTAGGGACCCAGTACTTC.

This clonotype was seen ten or more times. The chain couples TRBV7-9 to TRBJ1-2, with 9 bases aligning to TRBD1. V lost 2 bases to trimming and J lost 3 bases; unmatched junction nucleotides: 1. This CDR3 contains 14 residues. Germline CDR1 reads SEHNR; CDR2 reads FQNEAQ (reference sequence). Here the CDR3 reads CASSLRTGDYGYTF. In nucleotides, the CDR3 is TGTGCCAGCAGCTTAAGGACAGGGGACTATGGCTACACCTTC.

This clonotype was seen a few times. This chain uses TRBV2 with TRBJ1-2; D might be TRBD1 (5 bases). CDR1 SNHLY and CDR2 FYNNEI come from the germline V gene. This CDR3 spans 18 amino acids. The V end was cut by 7 bases, the J end by 4 bases, with 28 bases between. CDR3 in DNA: TGTGCCAGCAATACTTTAAGGGGCGGGCAGGTCATGGTCTATGGCTACACCTTC. Translation: CASNTLRGGQVMVYGYTF.

The chain is built from TRBV11-2 and TRBJ2-6; D is uncertain. This CDR3 is 17 amino acids long. The germline CDR1 and CDR2 sequences are SGHAT and FQNNGV. Trimming removed 1 base from V and 0 bases from J, with 10 bases in between. CDR3 region: CASSLVLRTSGANVLTF. Here the CDR3 DNA reads TGTGCCAGCAGCTTAGTTCTCCGGACCTCTGGGGCCAACGTCCTGACTTTC.